Listed below are T cell receptor beta chains from one sample, sequenced in a study of blood T cell repertoires in COVID-19. Clones were sequenced by immunoSEQ multiplex PCR, and TCRdb holds only the in-frame ones, with some missing. Among about 260,000 clones listed, about 91% were seen once. Sample: PBMCs or T cells enriched from blood (not recorded which). The receptors shown here come from a woman aged 40 to 50 with acute COVID-19. Both conserved end residues are trimmed from each CDR3.

>TRBJ1-5|TRBV28
ASSLSPRPQH
>TRBJ1-2|TRBV7-8
ASRTGDDSYGYT
>TRBJ2-7|TRBV30
AWSVYPGRDSYEQY
>TRBJ1-1|TRBV28
ASSGTGGRRTEAF
>TRBJ1-1|TRBV6-5
ASSYSSRATEAF
>TRBJ2-3|TRBV6-5
ASRNSGADTDTQY
>TRBJ2-1|TRBV6-4
ASSDLSGGIYNEQF
>TRBJ2-2|TRBV11-2
ASSLRLAGTGELF
>TRBJ2-1|TRBV10-3
AISESYTGGRPNYNEQF
>TRBJ1-5|TRBV5-1
ASSLAGLEQPQH
>TRBJ1-2|TRBV3-1/TRBV3-2
ASSQDPDRGWGGYT
>TRBJ1-6|TRBV5-6
ASSSYRVGDNSPLH
>TRBJ2-3|TRBV24-1
ATSDPRLVDTQY
>TRBJ2-3|TRBV3-1/TRBV3-2
ASSQDPDSSTQY
>TRBJ2-7|TRBV27
ASSSRRDTLPLGQY
>TRBJ1-5|TRBV7-9
ASSPRDYNQPQH
>TRBJ2-5|TRBV7-9
ASSLVRGETQY
>TRBJ2-5|TRBV7-9
ASSFNPGTRGRGETQY
>TRBJ1-5|TRBV18
ASSPPWADHSNQPQH
>TRBJ1-5|TRBV18
ASSPNTNQPQH
>TRBJ1-2|TRBV5-1
ASSLGQNYGYT
>TRBJ2-2|TRBV5-1
ASKASGTGELF
>TRBJ1-2|TRBV25-1
ASSGGRYGYT
>TRBJ1-6|TRBV5-1
ASSSGQGGGSPLH
>TRBJ1-6|TRBV28
ASRGGQGGSPLH
>TRBJ2-5|TRBV24-1
ATSDKRGRETQY
>TRBJ2-4|TRBV5-1
ASSFTVQNIQY
>TRBJ2-1|TRBV29-1
SIPFTGGPNEQF
>TRBJ1-1|TRBV10-1
ASSEQANTEAF
>TRBJ1-2|TRBV6-5
ASTRIEGNYGYT
>TRBJ1-5|TRBV6-2/TRBV6-3
ASSDRQDAWAQH
>TRBJ2-2|TRBV9
ASSVDPAGGSTGELF
>TRBJ1-1|TRBV9
ASSSRSGTNTEAF